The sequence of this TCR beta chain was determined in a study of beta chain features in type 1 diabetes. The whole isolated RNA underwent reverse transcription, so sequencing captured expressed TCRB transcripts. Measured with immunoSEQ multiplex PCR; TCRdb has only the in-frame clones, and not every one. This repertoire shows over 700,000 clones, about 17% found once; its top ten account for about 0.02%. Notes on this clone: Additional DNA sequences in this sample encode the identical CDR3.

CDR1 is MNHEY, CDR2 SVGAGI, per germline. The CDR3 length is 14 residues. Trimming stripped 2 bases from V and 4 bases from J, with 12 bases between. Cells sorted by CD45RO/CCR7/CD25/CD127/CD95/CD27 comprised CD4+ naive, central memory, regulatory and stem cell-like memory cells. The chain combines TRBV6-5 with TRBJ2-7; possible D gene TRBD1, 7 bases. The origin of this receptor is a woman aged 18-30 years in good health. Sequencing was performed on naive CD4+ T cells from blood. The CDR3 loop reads CASSYGGTAYEQYF. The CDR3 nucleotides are TGTGCCAGCAGTTACGGGGGGACAGCATACGAGCAGTACTTC.